This entry is about one T cell receptor beta chain. The antigen is unknown. At one of its ends the junction is not consistent with the germline gene, which may arise from a read error. This sample was included in a study of STAT3 mutations in large granular lymphocyte leukemia. Whole-study results and caveats: Every T-LGLL patient had at least one immunodominant TCRbeta clonotype. Treatment regimens differed across patients between samplings. Samples missed the first appearance of the clone.

The table came from immunoSEQ multiplex PCR; TCRdb's copy has only in-frame clones and leaves some out. The table lists around 12,000 clones, approximately 81% of them singletons. This sequence was found in a man aged 55-75 years with T-cell large granular lymphocyte leukemia. Some clones in this sample may be carry-over from other donors' samples. Sequencing used peripheral blood mononuclear cells.

The CDR3: CASSVAGNTGYSEQFF. CDR3 DNA: TGTGCCAGCAGCGTAGCGGGGAATACCGGGTACAGTGAGCAGTTCTTC. V and J are TRBV9 and TRBJ2-1; D perhaps matches TRBD2 (5 bases). Germline V gives CDR1 SGDLS, CDR2 YYNGEE. The CDR3 is made up of 16 amino acids.